Below are 10 T cell receptor beta chains sequenced from a single sample in a study of T cells in Graves' hyperthyroidism and ophthalmopathy. Researchers took RNA transcripts and amplified the TCR beta CDR3 regions from them. The study used the HTBI primer set for a first-round RT-PCR of the TCR CDR3. TCRdb analysed the multiplex PCR reads with MiXCR anew, one entry per CDR3 protein. Of around 300,000 distinct CDR3 sequences listed, over 11% are singletons. The material sequenced was blood. Every receptor here comes from a woman in her twenties or thirties with Graves' hyperthyroidism.

The gene calls are TRBV9 and TRBJ2-5, with D possibly TRBD1 on 8 matching bases. The length of the CDR3 is 12 residues. The ends were cut back, 3 bases at V and 7 bases at J, with 10 bases in the middle. The germline V gene encodes CDR1 SGDLS and CDR2 YYNGEE. The CDR3 is CASSDRGGTQYF. CDR3 coding DNA: TGTGCCAGCAGCGACAGGGGGGGGACCCAGTACTTC.

A few counts support this clonotype. This chain uses TRBV7-9 with TRBJ2-1; TRBD2 is a possible D gene (6 bases). This CDR3 spans 15 amino acids. Germline-derived CDR1 and CDR2 are SEHNR and FQNEAQ (reference sequence). V lost 2 bases and J 3 bases, leaving 11 bases between the germline ends. The CDR3 reads CASSLYGGDYNEQFF. The CDR3 nucleotides read TGTGCCAGCAGCTTATATGGCGGGGACTACAATGAGCAGTTCTTC. The full variable domain, with the rest looked up from reference TRBV7-9 and TRBJ2-1, is DTGVSQNPRHKITKRGQNVTFRCDPISEHNRLYWYRQTLGQGPEFLTYFQNEAQLEKSRLLSDRFSAERPKGSFSTLEIQRTEQGDSAMYLCASSLYGGDYNEQFFGPGTRLTVL.

This clonotype came up a few times. The chain employs TRBV7-3 and TRBJ2-7, with TRBD2 matching over 7 bases. The germline V gene encodes CDR1 SGHTA and CDR2 FQGTGA. V lost 2 bases to trimming and J lost 3 bases; unmatched junction nucleotides: 4. The CDR3 runs to 14 residues. The CDR3 nucleotides are TGTGCCAGCAGCTTATACGCTAGCGGCTACGAGCAGTACTTC. As protein: CASSLYASGYEQYF.

This clonotype was detected ten times or more. The rearrangement joins TRBV6-1 to TRBJ2-3; 12 bases are a match to TRBD1. Germline V gene lookup returns CDR1 MNHNS and CDR2 SASEGT. This CDR3 has 15 amino acids. The V and J ends lost 5 bases and 4 bases, in that order; junction bases with no gene match: 4. CDR3 residues: CASSSGTGGADTQYF. The CDR3 DNA follows: TGTGCCAGCAGTTCCGGGACAGGGGGCGCAGATACGCAGTATTTT.

Worth noting for this clonotype: This may arise from a read error, as a much more abundant clone is one base away. The chain combines TRBV10-3 with TRBJ2-3, with 9 bases identical to TRBD1. The CDR3 loop spans 14 amino acids. Germline lookup yields CDR1 ENHRY and CDR2 SYGVKD. Trimming took 10 bases from V and 4 from J; bases not matched to a gene: 9. The CDR3 DNA is TGTGCCACCCTCCGGGACAGGGCGGCAGATACGCAGTATTTT. Residues: CATLRDRAADTQYF.

This clonotype was observed many times. The chain couples TRBV3-1 to TRBJ2-7, with 9 nucleotides matching TRBD2. The J segment lost 4 bases and the V segment lost 3 bases, leaving 4 bases of the junction unmatched. The CDR3 extends over 14 amino acids. Germline CDR1 reads LGHDT; CDR2 reads YNNKEL (reference sequence). Here the CDR3 reads CASSQFSGSYEQYF. The DNA of the CDR3 is TGTGCCAGCAGCCAGTTTAGCGGGAGTTACGAGCAGTACTTC.

Of note for this clonotype: A much larger clone is a single base away; this may be a read error. This chain uses TRBV28 with TRBJ1-5, with D possibly matching TRBD1 (6 bases). CDR1 and CDR2 from the germline V gene are MDHEN and SYDVKM. The CDR3 has 17 residues. For the CDR3, the DNA is TGTGTCAGCAGACCCCTCAGGGCAGCGAGGGGGTATCAGCCCCAGCATTTT. Protein product: CVSRPLRAARGYQPQHF.

The rearrangement joins TRBV2 to TRBJ2-1; D is undetermined. CDR3 length equals 13 residues. CDR1 and CDR2 from the germline V gene are SNHLY and FYNNEI. Trimming cost V 5 bases and J 10 bases, with 15 bases left between them. This CDR3 reads CASSSGPGEEQFF. The CDR3 bases are TGTGCCAGCAGTTCCGGGCCAGGCGAGGAGCAGTTCTTC.

The V and J genes are TRBV18 and TRBJ2-7, with D perhaps TRBD2 (6 bases). The CDR3 is 15 residues long. CDR1 is KGHSH and CDR2 is LQKENI in the germline V gene. V was shortened by 5 bases and J by 4 bases, with 18 bases between the two germline ends. DNA of the CDR3: TGTGCCAGCTCAGCGCCGGGACTGGCCGCTTACGAGCAGTACTTC. Translating gives CASSAPGLAAYEQYF.

The chain is built from TRBV7-9 and TRBJ1-1; D ambiguous. The germline V and J ends were trimmed by 6 bases and 4 bases, with 12 bases remaining between them. CDR3 length: 13 amino acids. The germline gives CDR1 SEHNR, CDR2 FQNEAQ (reference sequence). DNA of the CDR3: TGTGCCAGCAGTTCTAGACAAGCCACTGAAGCTTTCTTT. Protein product: CASSSRQATEAFF.